This T cell receptor (beta chain) was sequenced during a study of T-cell reconstitution after alpha-beta-depleted transplantation in children. TCRbeta library preparation incorporated unique molecular identifiers. MiXCR, applied by TCRdb to the PCR reads, yields one record per CDR3 protein. Of about 610,000 distinct CDR3 sequences in the sample, approximately 10% are singletons; the top ten hold less than 5%. This CDR3 comprises 15 residues. V dropped 3 bases and J dropped 2; count of bases not matched to a gene: 7. The sequencing here drew on PBMCs from the stem cell graft donor, taken from the stem cell graft. This chain uses TRBV12-3 or TRBV12-4 with TRBJ2-7; 7 positions agree with TRBD2. This sequence originates from a human donor who donated a stem cell graft to a child with acute myeloid leukemia. The CDR3 here is CASSFQSSGTYEQYF. CDR3 nucleotides: TGTGCCAGCAGTTTTCAGTCTAGCGGAACCTACGAGCAGTACTTC.